This T cell receptor beta chain came from a study of shared clonotypes between healthy human individuals (dated by TCRdb to 2020 to 2021). Background on the whole study: The cohort comprised a couple of women and a few men aged 18 to 49 years. Per donor, three plates each were used for CD4 naive and CD4 memory, two for CD8 naive, and one for CD8 memory. To estimate repertoire size and how much clonotypes are shared between individuals, the study performed deep sequencing of blood TCR repertoires from 4 to 6 healthy adults. To increase sequencing depth and limit assay-specific biases, different laboratories used diverse techniques to prepare libraries and sequence TCR repertoires. Leukapheresis yielded between about 0.9 and 9 billion PBMCs per donor. Paper-wide results and their limitations: Rarefaction of sorted-subset datasets indicated incomplete sequencing despite the large sequencing depth. Based on pairwise subsampling, the degree of clonotype sharing among donors was expected to be affected by sequencing depth. Across a handful of donors, around 5% of naive CD4, approximately 3.6% of naive CD8, under 2.5% of memory CD4, and under 0.45% of memory CD8 clonotypes were shared. Because the study included a small number of donors, the genetic and exposure-history diversity represented was limited. Larger estimated clonotype richness was generally found for naive subsets than for memory subsets. Clonotypes shared by all four sorted-subset donors showed higher generation probabilities than non-shared clonotypes. Sampling was restricted to blood, and TCR repertoires in tissue are likely to differ from TCR repertoires in blood.

According to the germline V gene, CDR1 reads SGHVS and CDR2 reads FNYEAQ. V lost 3 bases and J lost 5 bases, and the count of bases not matched to a germline gene is 2. The CDR3 contains 14 residues, cysteine and phenylalanine counted. Only the CDR3 part of the read is kept: 42 bases, read in frame from the first base. Using the deep immunoSEQ assay, multiplex PCR amplified TCR CDR3 regions from genomic DNA. Extracted genomic DNA from each cell subset was distributed evenly across all wells of several immunoSEQ 96-well plates, and each plate was treated as a replicate. For sorted subsets, about 210 ng of genomic DNA, equivalent to some 30,000 T cell genomes, went into each replicate PCR. Purified libraries were measured with a Qubit 3.0 fluorometer, size-checked on a Bioanalyzer 2100, and measured again with the KAPA Library Quantification kit. Every immunoSEQ 96-well plate was sequenced on a separate single-read 150-cycle Illumina NextSeq 550 flow cell. Processing in the source paper ran as follows. The immunoSEQ output contained only junctional sequences without quality scores, so filtering could not match that applied to full-length reads. To assign V/J genes and CDR3, sequences were annotated using PyIR, a Python wrapper for IgBLAST v1.9, with IMGT germline references. Reads were filtered out if the reads had weak V/J assignments (E-value above 1e-6), no CDR3, stop codons, out-of-frame junctions, or ambiguous translated residues. V3J clonotypes were defined by identical inferred V gene, J gene, and CDR3 amino acid sequence. Percentage overlap between repertoires was calculated by dividing the number of shared unique clonotypes by the size of the smaller repertoire. RTK rarefaction, the Chao1 estimator, and Recon v2.1 estimates of unobserved clonotypes were used to assess repertoire richness. For all TCRbeta clonotypes obtained by the gDNA method from four donors, generation probabilities were computed with OLGA. TCRdb obtained this table from immuneACCESS and retained in-frame rearrangements with V and J assigned. These tables miss some clones; where compared with another copy, unresolved V genes account for less than half of the shortfall, and the remainder is unexplained. That table gives V, J and clone size, and the DNA gave D and trimming. The sample contains about 680,000 clones, 92% of them found a single time. Jointly, the top ten make up roughly 22% of the sample.

This clone was observed once. This clone's antigen is unknown. No quality values exist for individual bases; no much larger clone is one base distant. CD8 naive samples were CD45RO-negative cells positively selected for CCR7, giving a CD45RA+CCR7+ population that excluded TemRA cells. Donors were healthy HIV-negative adults with no recently reported acute infections or vaccinations. Only Caucasian adults living in Nashville, Tennessee, USA were represented among the donors. Blood was obtained by leukapheresis, after which PBMCs were separated by Ficoll-Histopaque density gradient centrifugation and cryopreserved in liquid nitrogen vapor phase. Analytical flow cytometry was used to check the purity and quantity of each magnetically sorted T cell population. Genomic DNA was isolated from every sorted fraction and measured by UV absorbance on a Nanodrop 2000c.

The sequenced material came from naive CD8+ T cells sorted from blood. The sample's cell subset or site label, in plain terms: CD45RA+CCR7+. The receptor's source is a man aged 30 to 45 in good health. This receptor chain uses TRBV7-6 and TRBJ2-2; 8 nucleotides in the junction match TRBD1. The encoded CDR3 is CASSFTGGTGELFF. At the DNA level, the sequence is TGTGCCAGCAGCTTCACAGGGGGGACCGGGGAGCTGTTTTTT. Beyond the CDR3, the reference TRBV7-6 and TRBJ2-2 genes provide the residues; the full variable domain reads: GAGVSQSPRYKVTKRGQDVALRCDPISGHVSLYWYRQALGQGPEFLTYFNYEAQQDKSGLPNDRFSAERPEGSISTLTIQRTEQRDSAMYRCASSFTGGTGELFFGEGSRLTVL.